This is a list of T cell receptor beta chains from one sample in a study of response to subunit inactivated influenza vaccine. TCRdb reprocessed the RT-PCR reads via MiXCR and lists one record per CDR3 protein. The data show 650,000 or so distinct CDR3 sequences, about 15% seen once. This sample comprised PBMCs from blood, obtained around 14 days before vaccination. All receptors derive from a man aged 45-65 years who received an inactivated influenza vaccine. The CDR3 runs from the conserved cysteine through the conserved F or W. D genes are given only for firm matches. For some rows the clone size is stated as once, few or many, or as a class when expanded; others skip it.

j_call clone_size v_call d_call cdr3_aa cdr3_nt
TRBJ2-4 . TRBV20-1 . CSARDRARENIQYF TGCAGTGCTAGAGACAGGGCTAGGGAAAACATTCAGTACTTC
TRBJ2-5 few TRBV18 . CASSPRRGGETQYF TGTGCCAGCTCACCGCGACGGGGAGGAGAGACCCAGTACTTC
TRBJ2-7 . TRBV7-9 TRBD2 CASSHGLAGDRYEQYF TGTGCCAGCAGCCACGGACTAGCGGGGGATAGGTACGAGCAGTACTTC
TRBJ2-1 few TRBV11-2 . CASSLDPRTYNNEQFF TGTGCCAGCAGCTTGGACCCCCGGACATATAACAATGAGCAGTTCTTC
TRBJ2-3 few TRBV4-3 . CASSQGTGTRTDTQYF TGCGCCAGCAGCCAAGGGACCGGGACTCGCACAGATACGCAGTATTTT
TRBJ1-1 few TRBV27 . CASSLREANTEAFF TGTGCCAGCAGTTTAAGGGAAGCCAACACTGAAGCTTTCTTT
TRBJ2-7 . TRBV12-3/TRBV12-4 TRBD1 CASSPEGARPFEQYF TGTGCCAGCAGTCCTGAGGGGGCCCGCCCTTTCGAGCAGTACTTC
TRBJ2-3 . TRBV5-1 . CASSSHHTDTQYF TGCGCCAGCAGTAGTCACCACACAGATACGCAGTATTTT
TRBJ2-7 many TRBV30 . CAWSVGGYEQYF TGTGCCTGGAGTGTGGGCGGCTACGAGCAGTACTTC
TRBJ2-7 . TRBV29-1 TRBD1 CSGQRTGGEQYF TGCAGCGGACAACGGACAGGGGGCGAGCAGTACTTC
TRBJ2-3 . TRBV7-2 TRBD2 CASSWFAGGSADTQYF TGTGCCAGCAGCTGGTTCGCGGGGGGATCCGCAGATACGCAGTATTTT
TRBJ2-5 few TRBV27 . CASNALGPGETQYF TGTGCCAGCAACGCCTTGGGACCGGGAGAGACCCAGTACTTC
TRBJ1-2 . TRBV12-3/TRBV12-4 . CASRSDGGGYTF TGTGCCAGTCGCAGCGATGGGGGTGGCTACACCTTC
TRBJ2-7 . TRBV6-2/TRBV6-3 . CASSTGVGGGDEQYF TGTGCCAGCAGCACTGGGGTCGGTGGTGGCGACGAGCAGTACTTC
TRBJ2-5 many TRBV7-2 . CASSLSAIQETQYF TGTGCCAGCAGCTTATCAGCGATACAAGAGACCCAGTACTTC
TRBJ2-3 . TRBV12-3/TRBV12-4 TRBD2 CASSSSGGAGTDTQYF TGTGCCAGCAGTTCCAGCGGGGGGGCCGGCACAGATACGCAGTATTTT
TRBJ2-3 . TRBV5-1 TRBD2 CASSPGTSRRDTQYF TGCGCCAGCAGCCCCGGGACTAGTCGGAGAGATACGCAGTATTTT
TRBJ2-7 few TRBV15 . CATSRAGISSYEQYF TGTGCCACCAGCAGAGCAGGGATCAGCTCCTACGAGCAGTACTTC
TRBJ2-2 . TRBV9 . CASSVEGRSTGELFF TGTGCCAGCAGCGTAGAAGGCAGGTCCACCGGGGAGCTGTTTTTT
TRBJ2-1 . TRBV12-3/TRBV12-4 TRBD2 CASSLAGGRAINDQFF TGTGCCAGCAGTTTAGCGGGCGGGAGGGCCATCAATGACCAGTTCTTC
TRBJ2-5 few TRBV9 TRBD1 CASSVGTGVETQYF TGTGCCAGCAGCGTAGGGACAGGGGTAGAGACCCAGTACTTC
TRBJ2-2 few TRBV5-1 TRBD1 CASSIRTGNTGELFF TGCGCCAGCAGCATCCGGACAGGGAACACCGGGGAGCTGTTTTTT